Below are 15 T cell receptor beta chains sequenced from a single sample in a study of T-cell reconstitution after alpha-beta-depleted transplantation in children. Preparation of the TCRbeta library involved a method that used unique molecular identifiers. TCRdb re-analysed the PCR reads in MiXCR, keeping a single row per CDR3 protein. The repertoire consists of around 420,000 distinct CDR3 sequences, with 15% to 20% occurring once and the leading ten covering just under 30%. The material sequenced was PBMCs, mostly from graft donor cells, taken 360 days after TCRalphabeta/CD19-depleted stem cell transplant. The origin of the receptors is a boy under two years old who had a stem cell transplant for Wiskott-Aldrich syndrome, so the T cells may come from the graft donor.

CDR3 DNA: TGTGCCAGCAGTTTCGTGGGGTATAGCAATCAGCCCCAGCATTTT. Translation gives CASSFVGYSNQPQHF. The rearrangement links TRBV28 to TRBJ1-5; D gene ambiguous. Germline CDR1 is MDHEN and CDR2 is SYDVKM. Trimming cost V 3 bases and J 0 bases, with 9 bases left between them. The CDR3 totals 15 residues. The entire variable domain, with the rest obtained from reference TRBV28 and TRBJ1-5, is as follows: DVKVTQSSRYLVKRTGEKVFLECVQDMDHENMFWYRQDPGLGLRLIYFSYDVKMKEKGDIPEGYSVSREKKERFSLILESASTNQTSMYLCASSFVGYSNQPQHFGDGTRLSIL.

The chain carries TRBV24-1 and TRBJ2-1; a possible D gene is TRBD2 (6 bases). V lost 0 bases and J 13 bases, leaving 15 bases between the germline ends. The CDR3 runs to 14 residues. Germline assignment: CDR1 KGHDR and CDR2 SFDVKD. Here the CDR3 reads CATSDLPGGNHQFF. CDR3 nucleotide sequence: TGTGCCACCAGTGATTTGCCCGGAGGGAACCATCAGTTCTTC.

The chain couples TRBV5-1 to TRBJ2-5; D gene uncertain. Trimming shortened V by 0 bases and J by 4 bases, and 16 bases separated the two germline ends. CDR3 length: 16 amino acids. From germline, CDR1 is SGHRS and CDR2 YFSETQ. DNA for the CDR3: TGCGCCAGCAGCTTGGCCCTCCTTGGGTCCGGAGAGACCCAGTACTTC. Residues: CASSLALLGSGETQYF.

This clonotype has more than one count but fewer than ten. The chain couples TRBV2 to TRBJ2-3, with a tentative D call TRBD1 (6 bases). CDR1 and CDR2 from the germline V gene are SNHLY and FYNNEI. The ends were cut back, 4 bases at V and 6 bases at J, with 11 bases in the middle. This CDR3 region has 13 residues. For the CDR3, the DNA is TGTGCCAGCAGTGGTGCCCAGGGGGATACGCAGTATTTT. This codes for CASSGAQGDTQYF.

This clonotype was counted a few times. The chain has TRBV24-1 and TRBJ2-1, with 11 bases identical to TRBD2. Germline V gene data show CDR1 as KGHDR and CDR2 as SFDVKD. J was trimmed by 5 bases and V by 6 bases; bases with no gene match: 17. The CDR3 totals 19 residues. The CDR3 sequence: CATSTGPSLAGGRNNEQFF. The CDR3 DNA is TGTGCCACCAGTACCGGGCCCTCTCTAGCGGGAGGAAGGAACAATGAGCAGTTCTTC.

The chain uses TRBV2 and TRBJ1-1, with a possible D match to TRBD1 (5 bases). CDR3 length equals 14 residues. CDR1 is SNHLY, CDR2 FYNNEI, per germline. V shed 6 bases and J shed 6 bases, with 17 bases lying between them. This CDR3 is CASRATGVWAEAFF. CDR3 nucleotide sequence: TGTGCCAGCAGGGCTACAGGAGTCTGGGCTGAAGCTTTCTTT.

J is TRBJ2-5 and V is TRBV3-1; D may match TRBD1 or TRBD2 (5 bases each). The CDR3 is made up of 16 amino acids. Trimming removed 2 bases at V and 9 bases at J, with 22 bases between. CDR1 LGHDT and CDR2 YNNKEL come from the germline V gene (reference sequence). The CDR3 region is CASSQLPGTKKGSQYF. The DNA for the CDR3 is TGTGCCAGCAGCCAACTTCCCGGGACCAAGAAGGGATCCCAGTACTTC.

Ten or more counts support this clonotype. The V call is TRBV6-5, the J call TRBJ2-7; no clear D gene. CDR3 length: 14 amino acids. Germline V lookup: CDR1 MNHEY, CDR2 SVGAGI. The germline V and J ends were trimmed by 0 bases and 6 bases, with 12 bases remaining between them. DNA for the CDR3: TGTGCCAGCAGTTACTCGAAGGTAGCTAGCGAGCAGTACTTC. It codes for CASSYSKVASEQYF.

This clonotype was seen only a few times. J is TRBJ2-1 and V is TRBV6-1; weak D call: TRBD1 (7 bases). This CDR3 comprises 14 residues. The V and J ends lost 4 bases and 5 bases respectively, with 12 bases between them. CDR1 and CDR2 (germline): MNHNS, SASEGT. The CDR3 bases are TGTGCCAGCAGTGCAGGGGGGTGGGACAATGAGCAGTTCTTC. It yields the protein CASSAGGWDNEQFF.

The CDR3 protein is CASSKRGRNEKLFF. The CDR3 DNA sequence: TGTGCCAGCAGCAAAAGGGGACGTAATGAAAAACTGTTTTTT. The V gene is TRBV7-9, the J gene TRBJ1-4; D possibly corresponds to TRBD1 (5 bases). The CDR3 sequence is 14 residues long. Looked up from germline, CDR1 is SEHNR and CDR2 is FQNEAQ (reference sequence). V lost 5 bases, J lost 4 bases, and 11 bases lay in between.

This clonotype showed up just a few times. The chain links TRBV7-2 to TRBJ2-1; D is ambiguous. This CDR3 comprises 14 residues. In germline, CDR1 is SGHTA, CDR2 FQGNSA. Trimming removed 1 base at V and 10 bases at J, with 14 bases between. The CDR3: CASSLVAFGYEQFF. Written as DNA, the CDR3 is TGTGCCAGCAGCTTAGTCGCCTTTGGGTACGAGCAGTTCTTC.

This clonotype was seen only a few times. One junction end does not reproduce the germline sequence, and a read error may be involved. The chain links TRBV29-1 to TRBJ2-5, with D possibly being TRBD1 (5 bases). This CDR3 contains 11 residues. Germline V gene sequence: CDR1 SQVTM, CDR2 ANQGSEA. CDR3 residues: CSVPSRQGYHF. As DNA, the CDR3 is TGCAGCGTTCCCTCCAGGCAGGGATACCACTTC.

The chain has TRBV12-3 or TRBV12-4 and TRBJ2-7; no definite D call. This CDR3 is 13 amino acids long. V gave up 6 bases and J gave up 7 bases, with 16 bases separating them. This CDR3 reads CASRSQVRREQYF. CDR3 nucleotides: TGTGCCAGCAGATCTCAGGTTCGAAGGGAGCAGTACTTC.

This clonotype showed up just a few times. The chain recombines TRBV4-3 with TRBJ2-5, with D unclear. The germline V gene encodes CDR1 LGHNA and CDR2 YSLEER. The V end lost 0 bases, the J end lost 12 bases, and 17 bases lay between the germline ends. The CDR3 is made up of 14 amino acids. The CDR3 protein is CASSQDFSGRGEYF. For the CDR3, the DNA is TGCGCCAGCAGCCAAGATTTTTCCGGGCGTGGGGAGTACTTC.

This chain uses TRBV10-3 with TRBJ2-2; a weak D match, TRBD2 (5 bases). The germline gives CDR1 ENHRY, CDR2 SYGVKD. V lost 4 bases and J 0 bases, leaving 9 bases between the germline ends. This CDR3 is 15 amino acids long. The CDR3 DNA sequence: TGTGCCATCAGTGTCGGGGATGCGAACACCGGGGAGCTGTTTTTT. Translating it yields CAISVGDANTGELFF.